Detailed here is one TCR beta chain. The data are from a study of blood T cell repertoires in COVID-19. About the study: Acute and convalescent COVID-19 specimens originated in the United States, Italy and Spain. T cells, B-cell-depleted T cells, or PBMCs supplied cDNA or gDNA.

As originally analysed: Scientists estimated how many nucleated cells there were by amplifying reference gene primers. TCRdb keeps only in-frame clones here, not all; method: immunoSEQ multiplex PCR. The DNA was the basis for D and trimming; V, J and clone size are from that table. The profile covers some 240,000 clones, with roughly 84% appearing a single time and 1.4% taken by the ten largest. Germline V lookup: CDR1 MNHEY, CDR2 SVGAGI. V shed 0 bases and J shed 3 bases, with 15 bases lying between them. The CDR3 runs to 16 residues. The V call is TRBV6-5, the J call TRBJ2-7, with D possibly being TRBD1 (6 bases). The receptor was isolated from a woman in her forties who had recovered from COVID-19. Sequencing was done on a sample of peripheral blood. CDR3 residues: CASSYSGRGKNYEQYF. The CDR3 DNA follows: TGTGCCAGCAGTTACTCGGGCAGGGGAAAAAACTACGAGCAGTACTTC.